These 32 T cell receptor beta chains came from one sample sequenced in a study of control samples from healthy donors and cancer patients. TCRdb's table, derived via immunoSEQ multiplex PCR, lists solely in-frame clones and lacks some. The table has about 30,000 clones, roughly 85% seen once; the top ten hold about 20%. Sequences were obtained from PBMCs. These receptors all stem from a man aged 55 to 69 with head and neck cancer.

V and J are TRBV5-6 and TRBJ1-3; D is possibly TRBD1 (5 bases). This CDR3 comprises 14 residues. Germline V lookup: CDR1 SGHDT, CDR2 YYEEEE. Trimming shortened V by 0 bases and J by 8 bases, and 12 bases separated the two germline ends. CDR3 nucleotide sequence: TGTGCCAGCAGCTTGGCGACAGTGGAAGACACCATATATTTT. Translating it yields CASSLATVEDTIYF. Full variable domain (missing parts from reference TRBV5-6 and TRBJ1-3): DAGVTQSPTHLIKTRGQQVTLRCSPKSGHDTVSWYQQALGQGPQFIFQYYEEEERQRGNFPDRFSGHQFPNYSSELNVNALLLGDSALYLCASSLATVEDTIYFGEGSWLTVV.

The rearrangement uses TRBV7-2 and TRBJ2-1; the D is unclear. Germline values: CDR1 SGHTA, CDR2 FQGNSA. The CDR3 spans 15 residues. V lost 5 bases and J 0 bases, leaving 11 bases between the germline ends. CDR3: CASSLGPSSYNEQFF. The CDR3 nucleotides read TGTGCCAGCAGCCTCGGGCCAAGCTCCTACAATGAGCAGTTCTTC.

The V call is TRBV20-1, the J call TRBJ1-2, with D uncertain. This CDR3 contains 10 residues. The V and J ends lost 2 bases and 8 bases respectively, with 6 bases between them. Germline CDR1 is DFQATT and CDR2 is SNEGSKA (reference sequence). The CDR3 DNA sequence: TGCAGTGCTAGATATTCGGGCTACACCTTC. Translated: CSARYSGYTF.

The rearrangement joins TRBV7-9 to TRBJ2-1, with D perhaps assigned TRBD1 or TRBD2 (6 bases each). Per the germline V gene, CDR1 is SEHNR and CDR2 is FQNEAQ (reference sequence). The CDR3 has 18 residues. V shed 10 bases and J shed 0 bases, with 25 bases lying between them. CDR3 loop: CAIQLPLGGQSSYNEQFF. In DNA, the CDR3 is TGTGCCATCCAGCTTCCCCTCGGGGGCCAGAGCTCCTACAATGAGCAGTTCTTC.

This chain uses TRBV7-6 with TRBJ2-1, with no clear D. Trimming removed 2 bases from V and 3 bases from J, with 11 bases in between. Germline loops: CDR1 SGHVS, CDR2 FNYEAQ. The CDR3 runs 15 residues. In DNA form, the CDR3 reads TGTGCCAGCAGCTTAACCCATTCCGGCTACAATGAGCAGTTCTTC. Encoded protein: CASSLTHSGYNEQFF.

This clone was counted once. The DNA of the CDR3 is TGTGCCAGTCAAAGCAGCCGGGACAGGGGCCTTCAGTATGGCTACACCTTC. Amino acids: CASQSSRDRGLQYGYTF. The chain couples TRBV19 to TRBJ1-2, with 10 nucleotides matching TRBD1. The CDR3 runs to 17 residues. The junction had 17 bases not matched to a gene; V was cut back by 8 bases and J by 5 bases. The germline gives CDR1 LNHDA, CDR2 SQIVND (reference sequence).

The chain is built from TRBV3-1 (or the pseudogene TRBV3-2) and TRBJ1-6; unclear D gene. The V gene lost 4 bases and the J gene lost 2 bases, with 6 bases spanning the gap. The germline V gene has CDR1 LGHDT and CDR2 YNNKEL (reference sequence). The CDR3 extends over 14 amino acids. CDR3: CASSLRTYNSPLHF. For the CDR3, the DNA is TGTGCCAGCAGCCTCCGGACCTATAATTCACCCCTCCACTTT.

The J gene is TRBJ2-7, the V gene TRBV28; 8 positions match TRBD1. Per germline, CDR1 MDHEN and CDR2 SYDVKM. This CDR3 has 13 amino acids. The V gene end was trimmed by 3 bases and the J gene end by 4 bases; junction bases not matched to a gene: 2. The DNA of the CDR3 is TGTGCCAGCAGTTTGGGGACAGGATACGAGCAGTACTTC. Translated, it gives CASSLGTGYEQYF.

The chain joins TRBV30 to TRBJ1-2; the D is unclear. The CDR3 consists of 15 residues. V shed 0 bases and J shed 4 bases, with 15 bases lying between them. The germline V gene has CDR1 GTSNPN and CDR2 SVGIG (reference sequence). CDR3 coding DNA: TGTGCCTGGAGTGTACCGAGGGTTCGATTCTATGGCTACACCTTC. Translated, it gives CAWSVPRVRFYGYTF.

The J gene is TRBJ1-2, the V gene TRBV28; 7 nucleotides line up with TRBD1. The CDR3 totals 12 residues. The ends lost 6 bases at V and 8 bases at J; junction bases unmatched: 6. Looked up from germline, CDR1 is MDHEN and CDR2 is SYDVKM. In DNA, the CDR3 is TGTGCCAGCAGCCAGGGGGTAGGGGGCTACACCTTC. Translated, it gives CASSQGVGGYTF.

The genes are TRBV4-1 and TRBJ2-3, with 12 nucleotides matching TRBD2. In germline, CDR1 is MGHRA, CDR2 YSYEKL. Trimming cost V 4 bases and J 8 bases; bases outside gene matches: 19. The CDR3 has 19 amino acids. In nucleotides, the CDR3 is TGCGCCAGCAGCCCCGCCCTCCTAGCGGGAGGGGACACAGATGGTACGCAGTATTTT. This translates into CASSPALLAGGDTDGTQYF.

The V and J genes are TRBV28 and TRBJ2-7, with 11 bases aligning to TRBD2. The CDR3 runs to 15 residues. V lost 5 bases and J lost 1; bases outside the gene matches: 4. CDR1 is MDHEN, CDR2 SYDVKM, per germline. CDR3 loop: CASSPGTSGSYEQYF. The CDR3 DNA sequence: TGTGCCAGCAGTCCCGGGACTAGCGGATCCTACGAGCAGTACTTC.

The chain combines TRBV16 with TRBJ1-6; maybe TRBD1 (6 bases). CDR3 size: 15 residues. Per the germline V gene, CDR1 is KGHSY and CDR2 is FQNENV. Trimming left V 4 bases short and J 10 bases short, with 17 bases between. The CDR3 here is CASSPRTAAKSPLHF. Written as DNA, the CDR3 is TGTGCCAGCAGCCCCCGGACAGCCGCAAAGTCACCCCTCCACTTT.

This clone was observed a few times. The chain employs TRBV28 and TRBJ2-1; 11 bases agree with TRBD2. Losses at the gene ends were 6 bases for V and 7 bases for J; bases not matched to a gene: 11. The germline V gene has CDR1 MDHEN and CDR2 SYDVKM. This CDR3 comprises 16 residues. The CDR3 region is CASRSDLAGGGNEQFF. CDR3 DNA: TGTGCCAGCAGATCCGACCTAGCGGGAGGAGGAAATGAGCAGTTCTTC.

This clone was seen only once. This chain joins TRBV28 and TRBJ2-1, with 7 bases that match TRBD2. Per the germline V gene, CDR1 is MDHEN and CDR2 is SYDVKM. V shed 3 bases and J 6 bases; nucleotides not matched to a gene: 8. This CDR3 is 15 amino acids long. The CDR3 DNA reads TGTGCCAGCAGTTTTTTTGGACTAGTCATCAATGAGCAGTTCTTC. Encoded protein: CASSFFGLVINEQFF.

The V gene is TRBV6-5, the J gene TRBJ2-7; maybe TRBD2 (5 bases). V lost 8 bases and J 6 bases, leaving 17 bases between the germline ends. This CDR3 is 13 amino acids long. CDR1 is MNHEY and CDR2 is SVGAGI in the germline V gene. DNA for the CDR3: TGTGCCAGCGGACGCGGGCGGCGGGCCGAGCAGTACTTC. It encodes CASGRGRRAEQYF.

The chain carries TRBV7-3 and TRBJ2-2; the D is unclear. The CDR3 consists of 13 residues. Germline V lookup: CDR1 SGHTA, CDR2 FQGTGA. Trimming removed 2 bases from V and 6 bases from J, with 7 bases in between. DNA of the CDR3: TGTGCCAGCAGCTTATCAGGCTCCGGGGAGCTGTTTTTT. It encodes CASSLSGSGELFF.

This chain connects TRBV6-5 to TRBJ1-5, with TRBD1 matching over 8 bases. Germline loops: CDR1 MNHEY, CDR2 SVGAGI. Unmatched junction bases numbered 6, after V lost 6 bases and J lost 2 bases. The CDR3 length is 15 residues. CDR3 in DNA: TGTGCCAGCAGGGTGGACAGGGTTGGCAATCAGCCCCAGCATTTT. Its protein is CASRVDRVGNQPQHF.

The chain recombines TRBV5-1 with TRBJ1-2; 12 nucleotides agree with TRBD1. The CDR3 covers 15 residues. The V segment lost 3 bases and the J segment 8 bases; nucleotides outside the gene matches: 8. From germline, CDR1 is SGHRS and CDR2 YFSETQ. CDR3 DNA sequence: TGCGCCAGCAGCTGCGGGGGGACAGGGGGCGAAGGCTACACCTTC. Translation gives CASSCGGTGGEGYTF.

This clone has a single count. The chain has TRBV6-1 and TRBJ2-7; weak D call: TRBD1 (5 bases). With 1 base removed from V and 3 bases from J, the gap between germline ends came to 22 bases. CDR1 is MNHNS, CDR2 SASEGT, per germline. The CDR3 length is 18 residues. CDR3 in amino acids: CASSEGSNLGRDFYEQYF. CDR3 in DNA: TGTGCCAGCAGTGAAGGCTCTAATCTCGGCAGGGATTTCTACGAGCAGTACTTC.

The chain has TRBV14 and TRBJ2-5; no clear D. This CDR3 spans 15 amino acids. V lost 2 bases and J 1 base, leaving 11 bases between the germline ends. The V gene's germline CDR1 is SGHDN and CDR2 FVKESK. CDR3 bases: TGTGCCAGCAGCCAAATCAGCGCGGTCCAAGAGACCCAGTACTTC. Translated, it gives CASSQISAVQETQYF.

The sample holds one count of this clone. The chain joins TRBV29-1 to TRBJ2-3; a weak D match, TRBD2 (6 bases). V was trimmed by 5 bases and J by 6 bases, leaving 9 bases between them. Germline-derived CDR1 and CDR2 are SQVTM and ANQGSEA. This CDR3 spans 11 amino acids. This CDR3 is CSVSLADTQYF. CDR3 in DNA: TGCAGCGTTTCCCTAGCGGATACGCAGTATTTT.

In regard to this clone: Other DNA sequences in this sample translate to the same CDR3. The chain is built from TRBV3-1 (or the pseudogene TRBV3-2) and TRBJ1-5, with D unresolved. From germline, CDR1 is LGHDT and CDR2 YNNKEL (reference sequence). This CDR3 contains 13 residues. The V end lost 0 bases, the J end lost 6 bases, and 6 bases lay between the germline ends. The CDR3 protein is CASSQDVSQPQHF. CDR3 in DNA: TGTGCCAGCAGCCAAGATGTTAGTCAGCCCCAGCATTTT.

Here the CDR3 DNA reads TGTGCCAGCAGCGACGCGAACACCGGGGAGCTGTTTTTT. It yields the protein CASSDANTGELFF. This chain links TRBV9 with TRBJ2-2; D not resolved. The CDR3 is 13 amino acids. The germline CDR1 and CDR2 sequences are SGDLS and YYNGEE. Trimming left V 3 bases short and J 0 bases short, with 3 bases between.

This sequence joins TRBV11-3 and TRBJ2-2; TRBD1 agrees at 7 bases. The germline V gene encodes CDR1 SGHNT and CDR2 YENEEA. CDR3 length: 15 amino acids. The V segment lost 5 bases and the J segment 4 bases; nucleotides outside the gene matches: 7. CDR3 loop: CASSPQQGSTGELFF. In nucleotides, the CDR3 is TGTGCCAGCAGCCCACAACAGGGGTCCACCGGGGAGCTGTTTTTT.

This chain links TRBV29-1 with TRBJ2-3; the D is unclear. This CDR3 has 12 residues. Germline V gene data show CDR1 as SQVTM and CDR2 as ANQGSEA. V lost 5 bases to trimming and J lost 6 bases, with 12 bases between them. CDR3 nucleotide sequence: TGCAGCGTTTCCTCTCTTGACGATACGCAGTATTTT. Its translation is CSVSSLDDTQYF.

The chain carries TRBV12-3 or TRBV12-4 and TRBJ2-1; D gene uncertain. The CDR3 totals 12 residues. The V end was cut by 11 bases, the J end by 4 bases, with 12 bases between. The CDR3 sequence is CASTMSYNEQFF. Written as DNA, the CDR3 is TGTGCCTCCACAATGTCGTACAATGAGCAGTTCTTC.

This clone was counted once. This rearrangement joins TRBV19 to TRBJ1-2; D is perhaps TRBD1 (6 bases). This CDR3 contains 15 residues. Germline V lookup: CDR1 LNHDA, CDR2 SQIVND (reference sequence). Trimming left V 4 bases short and J 2 bases short, with 14 bases between. In nucleotides, the CDR3 is TGTGCCAGTAGTACTTATTCAACAGGGAACTATGGCTACACCTTC. This gives the protein CASSTYSTGNYGYTF. Looking up the rest from reference TRBV19 and TRBJ1-2 gives the full variable domain: DGGITQSPKYLFRKEGQNVTLSCEQNLNHDAMYWYRQDPGQGLRLIYYSQIVNDFQKGDIAEGYSVSREKKESFPLTVTSAQKNPTAFYLCASSTYSTGNYGYTFGSGTRLTVV.

The rearrangement joins TRBV28 to TRBJ2-7, with D uncertain. V lost 0 bases, J lost 3 bases, and 15 bases lay in between. CDR1 and CDR2 (germline): MDHEN, SYDVKM. The CDR3 consists of 16 residues. The CDR3 here is CASSLWGPVAVYEQYF. CDR3 bases: TGTGCCAGCAGTTTATGGGGCCCCGTGGCTGTCTACGAGCAGTACTTC. The full variable domain, in which reference TRBV28 and TRBJ2-7 provide the parts outside the CDR3, is DVKVTQSSRYLVKRTGEKVFLECVQDMDHENMFWYRQDPGLGLRLIYFSYDVKMKEKGDIPEGYSVSREKKERFSLILESASTNQTSMYLCASSLWGPVAVYEQYFGPGTRLTVT.

The rearrangement uses TRBV30 and TRBJ1-5; 8 bases match TRBD1. This CDR3 comprises 14 residues. Trimming at V came to 0 bases and at J to 4 bases, leaving 2 bases not matched to a gene. CDR1 is GTSNPN, CDR2 SVGIG, per germline (reference sequence). DNA for the CDR3: TGTGCCTGGAGTGTCACAGGGGGGAATCAGCCCCAGCATTTT. It yields the protein CAWSVTGGNQPQHF.

This clone was seen a handful of times. This chain links TRBV10-2 with TRBJ2-2; D is undetermined. The CDR3 covers 14 residues. V lost 8 bases, J lost 3 bases, and 13 bases lay in between. The V gene's germline CDR1 is WSHSY and CDR2 SAAADI. This CDR3 is CASRTSRDTGELFF. CDR3 DNA: TGCGCCAGCCGAACTTCCCGTGACACCGGGGAGCTGTTTTTT.

The chain carries TRBV28 and TRBJ1-4, with D hard to call. The CDR3 has 15 residues. From germline, CDR1 is MDHEN and CDR2 SYDVKM. V shed 7 bases and J shed 0 bases, with 12 bases lying between them. The CDR3 here is CASKLTQSTNEKLFF. CDR3 nucleotides: TGTGCCAGCAAGCTAACGCAGTCAACTAATGAAAAACTGTTTTTT. The variable domain in full, with the rest retrieved from reference TRBV28 and TRBJ1-4, is DVKVTQSSRYLVKRTGEKVFLECVQDMDHENMFWYRQDPGLGLRLIYFSYDVKMKEKGDIPEGYSVSREKKERFSLILESASTNQTSMYLCASKLTQSTNEKLFFGSGTQLSVL.